What follows are 21 T cell receptor beta chains derived from one specimen sequenced in a study of tissue T cells after allogeneic stem cell transplantation. Time point described: mouse harvest day 14 after allogeneic transplant. The graft held 10^6 splenic CD5+ T cells and 10^7 T-cell-depleted bone marrow cells. Libraries were prepared by immunoSEQ multiplex PCR; TCRdb keeps only in-frame clonotypes and omits some of them. The data show about 4,500 clones, over 40% seen once. Sequenced sample: gut tissue. All receptors come from a female BALB/c mouse given C57BL/6 T cells with graft-versus-host disease after an allogeneic hematopoietic cell transplant.

As regards this clone: Here the gene names and germline are mouse. Coverage ceases 1 residue before the CDR3 finishes, and the germline J gene fills in the end. V gene TRBV12-2 combines with J gene TRBJ2-3; D unclear. V was clipped by 0 bases and J by 0 bases, with 9 bases between them. This CDR3 has 15 residues. Germline CDR1 and CDR2: SGHLS and HYDKME. The CDR3 sequence: CASSLQATSAETLYF. The CDR3 DNA, read in part, is TGTGCCAGCTCTCTCCAGGCGACTAGTGCAGAAACGCTGTAT.

Comments on this clone: These gene names are mouse names. Coverage ceases 1 residue before the CDR3 finishes, and the germline J gene fills in the end. The V and J genes are TRBV26 and TRBJ2-5; D perhaps matches TRBD2 (7 bases). V lost 4 bases to trimming and J lost 5 bases, with 10 bases between them. Germline loops: CDR1 KGHPV, CDR2 FQNQEV (reference sequence). The length of the CDR3 is 13 residues. CDR3 sequence reads: CASSPGGRDTQYF. The CDR3 bases that were read are TGTGCCAGCAGTCCCGGGGGGCGAGACACCCAGTAC.

Comments on this clone: Gene names are mouse gene names. The read is 1 residue too short to cover the CDR3 end, so that end is filled in from the germline J gene. The chain employs TRBV26 and TRBJ2-2; the D gene is possibly TRBD1 (6 bases). From germline, CDR1 is KGHPV and CDR2 FQNQEV (reference sequence). There are 15 residues in the CDR3. V lost 3 bases, J lost 0 bases, and 8 bases lay in between. The CDR3 spells CASSLRTANTGQLYF. The CDR3 DNA, read in part, is TGTGCCAGCAGTCTTCGGACAGCAAACACCGGGCAGCTCTAC.

Remarks on this clone: Genes and germline are mouse. Read data end 1 residue before the CDR3 end; the end is taken from the germline J gene. This chain connects TRBV26 to TRBJ1-4; 7 bases agree with TRBD1. CDR3 length: 15 residues. Germline V gene sequence: CDR1 KGHPV, CDR2 FQNQEV (reference sequence). Unmatched junction bases numbered 1, after V lost 0 bases and J lost 3 bases. The sequenced part of the CDR3 DNA is TGTGCCAGCAGTCTGTCAGGGGGCGCCAACGAAAGATTATTT. It encodes CASSLSGGANERLF. The full-length CDR3 reads as CASSLSGGANERLFF.

To note about this clone: The germline and genes are mouse ones. The sequenced part of the CDR3 DNA is TGCTCCAGCCTAGACAGAAACCAAGACACCCAGTAC. This sequence encodes CSSLDRNQDTQY. In full, the CDR3 is CSSLDRNQDTQYF. The chain has TRBV23 and TRBJ2-5; the DNA was not used to check the table's D call, TRBD1. Sequencing ends 1 residue short of the CDR3 end; the germline J gene provides the rest. Germline V CDR1 and CDR2: KGHTA, FQNQQP. The CDR3 length is 13 residues.

This clone was detected a few times. The gene names here belong to mouse. Read data end 1 residue before the CDR3 end; the end is taken from the germline J gene. The gene calls are TRBV12-2 and TRBJ2-3; 8 bases map to TRBD1. J gave up 1 base and V 3 bases, and 2 bases lay outside the gene matches. The CDR3 sequence is 14 residues long. The V gene's germline CDR1 is SGHLS and CDR2 HYDKME. The CDR3 region is CASSETGGAETLYF. The sequenced part of the CDR3 DNA is TGTGCCAGCTCTGAGACAGGGGGTGCAGAAACGCTGTAT. The entire variable domain, with the rest obtained from reference TRBV12-2 and TRBJ2-3, is as follows: NSGVVQSPRYIIKGKGERSILKCIPISGHLSVAWYQQTQGQELKFFIQHYDKMERDKGNLPSRFSVQQFDDYHSEMNMSALELEDSAVYFCASSETGGAETLYFGSGTRLTVL.

With regard to this clone: Genes and germline are mouse. The missing CDR3 end, 1 residue past where the read stops, is filled in from the germline J gene. The rearrangement uses TRBV3 and TRBJ2-7; 13 positions match TRBD2. Germline V gene lookup returns CDR1 SNHLY and CDR2 FYNGKV (reference sequence). This CDR3 comprises 15 residues. Trimming cost V 4 bases and J 3 bases; bases outside gene matches: 3. The CDR3 bases that were read are TGTGCCAGCAGCTCGGGACTGGGGGGGTTCTATGAACAGTAC. The encoded protein is CASSSGLGGFYEQY. The complete CDR3 sequence is CASSSGLGGFYEQYF.

With respect to this clone: The gene names here belong to mouse. The CDR3 goes on 1 residue after the read ends, and that part is filled in from the germline J gene. The chain employs TRBV5 and TRBJ1-2; 9 bases align to TRBD1. The trim removed 1 base at V and 3 bases at J, leaving 0 bases unmatched. In germline, CDR1 is LGHNA, CDR2 YNLKQL (reference sequence). This CDR3 is 14 amino acids long. CDR3 sequence: CASSQGTGDSDYTF. Incomplete CDR3 DNA: TGTGCCAGCAGCCAAGGGACAGGGGACTCCGACTACACC.

On this clone itself: Gene names are mouse gene names. The read ends 1 residue shy of where the CDR3 ends; the end is completed using the germline J gene. J is TRBJ2-7 and V is TRBV13-1; a possible D gene is TRBD1 (6 bases). The CDR3 consists of 12 residues. Germline V gene sequence: CDR1 NSHNY, CDR2 SYGAGN. V was clipped by 5 bases and J by 3 bases, with 9 bases between them. The CDR3 sequence: CASSRDIYEQYF. Incomplete CDR3 DNA: TGTGCCAGCAGCCGGGACATCTATGAACAGTAC.

A few counts support this clone. Mouse gene names and germline throughout. Read data end 1 residue before the CDR3 end; the end is taken from the germline J gene. V usage is TRBV3 and J usage is TRBJ2-7; TRBD1 might be the D (6 bases). Trimming took 1 base from V and 0 from J, leaving 10 bases between them. Germline assignment: CDR1 SNHLY and CDR2 FYNGKV (reference sequence). The CDR3 is 15 residues long. CDR3 bases read: TGTGCCAGCAGCTTAGGACAGGCGAGCTCCTATGAACAGTAC. It translates to CASSLGQASSYEQY. The CDR3, in full, reads CASSLGQASSYEQYF.

On this clone itself: Germline and genes: mouse. The read terminates 1 residue before the CDR3 end, so the remaining end is supplied by the germline J gene. The V and J genes are TRBV31 and TRBJ1-6; no firm D call. TRBJ1-6 is an open reading frame whose function is uncertain. Germline CDR1 and CDR2: GKSSPN and SITVG. V lost 1 base, J lost 4 bases, and 8 bases lay in between. The CDR3 sequence is 14 residues long. CDR3 sequence: CAWSQGPYNSPLYF. CDR3 DNA, as far as it was read: TGTGCCTGGAGTCAGGGTCCTTATAATTCGCCCCTCTAC.

Remarks on this clone: Each gene name is a mouse one. The CDR3 goes on 1 residue after the read ends, and that part is filled in from the germline J gene. The chain uses TRBV26 and TRBJ2-5; 8 nucleotides match TRBD2. The germline CDR1 and CDR2 sequences are KGHPV and FQNQEV (reference sequence). The CDR3 runs 14 residues. V lost 6 bases to trimming and J lost 0 bases; unmatched junction nucleotides: 2. CDR3 region: CASSRTGNQDTQYF. The covered CDR3 bases are TGTGCCAGCAGCCGGACTGGGAACCAAGACACCCAGTAC.

On this clone: The listed genes are named as in mouse. Coverage ceases 1 residue before the CDR3 finishes, and the germline J gene fills in the end. The V and J genes are TRBV5 and TRBJ2-4; 12 bases are shared with TRBD1. CDR3 length: 16 amino acids. Trimming at V came to 4 bases and at J to 3 bases, leaving 5 bases not matched to a gene. From germline, CDR1 is LGHNA and CDR2 YNLKQL (reference sequence). CDR3 loop: CASSPLGTGGQNTLYF. The CDR3 DNA, read in part, is TGTGCCAGCAGCCCTCTCGGGACAGGGGGCCAAAACACCTTGTAC.

Concerning this clone: The gene names here belong to mouse. Read sequence stops 1 residue before the CDR3 end, and the germline J gene provides the missing end. The chain is built from TRBV3 and TRBJ2-1; D ambiguous. Germline loops: CDR1 SNHLY, CDR2 FYNGKV (reference sequence). The CDR3 contains 12 residues. Trimming removed 5 bases from V and 2 bases from J, with 4 bases in between. The covered CDR3 bases are TGTGCCAGCAGCCCCGACTATGCTGAGCAGTTC. Translating gives CASSPDYAEQF. The full CDR3 protein is CASSPDYAEQFF.

For this clone: Genes and germline are mouse. The DNA ends 1 residue before the CDR3 does, and the rest of the CDR3 is filled in from the germline J gene. The chain is built from TRBV13-2 and TRBJ1-1; 8 bases fit TRBD1. The CDR3 is 12 amino acids. Trimming at V came to 2 bases and at J to 6 bases, leaving 0 bases not matched to a gene. Germline V gene lookup returns CDR1 NNHNN and CDR2 SYGAGS (reference sequence). This chain's CDR3 is CASGETGAEVFF. The sequenced part of the CDR3 DNA is TGTGCCAGCGGTGAGACAGGGGCAGAAGTCTTC.

Comment on this clone: The genes and germline here are from mouse. The CDR3 end lies 1 residue beyond the end of the read and is filled in from the germline J gene. The chain recombines TRBV3 with TRBJ2-7, with 9 positions matching TRBD2. Germline V gene lookup returns CDR1 SNHLY and CDR2 FYNGKV (reference sequence). V lost 5 bases and J lost 0; bases outside the gene matches: 5. The CDR3 totals 15 residues. CDR3 sequence: CASSPGLGSSYEQYF. The DNA read from the CDR3 is TGTGCCAGCAGCCCCGGACTGGGGAGCTCCTATGAACAGTAC.

As to this clone: Here the gene names and germline are mouse. The sequenced fragment ends 1 residue before the CDR3 boundary, so the rest is inferred from the germline J gene. The V and J genes are TRBV2 and TRBJ1-1, with D hard to call. This CDR3 spans 15 amino acids. Per the germline V gene, CDR1 is LGHNA and CDR2 is YSYQKL. With 0 bases removed from V and 0 bases from J, the gap between germline ends came to 8 bases. CDR3 DNA, as far as it was read: TGTGCCAGCAGCCAAGATTGGGGAGCAAACACAGAAGTCTTC. Translating gives CASSQDWGANTEVF. The entire CDR3 protein reads CASSQDWGANTEVFF.

As to this clone: The listed genes are named as in mouse. The DNA ends 1 residue before the CDR3 does, and the rest of the CDR3 is filled in from the germline J gene. The chain carries TRBV3 and TRBJ2-1; 8 bases agree with TRBD2. The CDR3 totals 15 residues. Trimming at V came to 5 bases and at J to 1 base, leaving 4 bases not matched to a gene. Germline V lookup: CDR1 SNHLY, CDR2 FYNGKV (reference sequence). CDR3 sequence: CASSPDWGNYAEQFF. CDR3 bases read: TGTGCCAGCAGCCCCGACTGGGGAAACTATGCTGAGCAGTTC.

Notes on this clone: The listed genes are named as in mouse. The CDR3 extends 1 residue past the end of the read, so its final part is completed from the germline J gene. The rearrangement uses TRBV13-1 and TRBJ2-5; D unclear. The ends were cut back, 0 bases at V and 11 bases at J, with 10 bases in the middle. This CDR3 contains 12 residues. Germline loops: CDR1 NSHNY, CDR2 SYGAGN. CDR3 region: CASSDAWMDQYF. The CDR3 bases that were read are TGTGCCAGCAGTGATGCCTGGATGGACCAGTAC.

In the case of this clone: Mouse names are used for the genes. The read terminates 1 residue ahead of where the CDR3 ends, so the germline J gene completes it. The chain has TRBV15 and TRBJ2-3; the D gene is possibly TRBD2 (7 bases). CDR3 length: 15 residues. Germline V gene sequence: CDR1 SGHND, CDR2 FRSKSL. V lost 3 bases to trimming and J lost 1 base, with 11 bases between them. The CDR3 bases that were read are TGTGCCAGCAGTTTCTGGGGGCGAGGTGCAGAAACGCTGTAT. Its protein is CASSFWGRGAETLY. The whole CDR3 protein reads CASSFWGRGAETLYF.

Details on this clone: Mouse germline and gene names are used. The read terminates 1 residue before the CDR3 end, so the remaining end is supplied by the germline J gene. The chain couples TRBV3 to TRBJ1-1; possibly TRBD1 for D (5 bases). Trimming took off 1 base at V and 1 base at J, with 7 bases between the two ends. CDR1 is SNHLY and CDR2 is FYNGKV in the germline V gene (reference sequence). The CDR3 has 14 residues. Partial CDR3 DNA: TGTGCCAGCAGCTTAGTAGACAGAAACACAGAAGTCTTC. Translation gives CASSLVDRNTEVF. The CDR3 in full is CASSLVDRNTEVFF.